The 30 T cell receptor beta chains below all came from one sample that was sequenced in a study of cytomegalovirus exposure and HLA in healthy donors. Produced via immunoSEQ multiplex PCR; TCRdb's table is partial and in-frame only. In the table there are about 63,000 clones, more than 70% of which are singletons. Sequencing was carried out using PBMCs. The receptors come from a woman younger than 30 in good health and CMV-seronegative.

This clone showed up just once. The rearrangement uses TRBV29-1 and TRBJ1-1; 9 bases map to TRBD1. V lost 1 base and J lost 6; bases outside the gene matches: 3. The CDR3 consists of 13 residues. From germline, CDR1 is SQVTM and CDR2 ANQGSEA. The CDR3 here is CSVEVQGAPEAFF. DNA for the CDR3: TGCAGCGTTGAAGTACAGGGGGCCCCTGAAGCTTTCTTT.

The chain links TRBV7-2 to TRBJ1-1, with D perhaps matching TRBD1 (6 bases). This CDR3 is built from 15 residues. Trimming removed 7 bases at V and 2 bases at J, with 17 bases between. Germline CDR1 is SGHTA and CDR2 is FQGNSA. CDR3 sequence (DNA): TGTGCCAGCAACCCGAGGGGGGAGGGAAACACTGAAGCTTTCTTT. Its translation: CASNPRGEGNTEAFF.

This chain uses TRBV6-1 with TRBJ2-1, with 8 bases that match TRBD2. Losses at the gene ends were 6 bases for V and 7 bases for J; bases not matched to a gene: 5. Germline V gene sequence: CDR1 MNHNS, CDR2 SASEGT. The CDR3 runs to 13 residues. The CDR3 loop is CASRKRERNEQFF. The CDR3 nucleotides read TGTGCCAGCAGAAAGCGGGAGAGAAATGAGCAGTTCTTC.

As concerns this clone: It is likely a read error, because the conserved phenylalanine at the end of the CDR3 is missing. No DNA is shown, since the ends of the CDR3 on it are uncertain; the CDR3 is the one TCRdb lists. The V and J genes are TRBV21-1 and TRBJ1-2; TRBD1, the D gene given by the table, was not confirmed from the DNA. TRBV21-1 is noted as a pseudogene. The length of the CDR3 is 11 amino acids, counting both ends. CDR3 protein: CASSKRAPGGG.

The rearrangement joins TRBV30 to TRBJ1-1; D is undetermined. Per germline, CDR1 GTSNPN and CDR2 SVGIG (reference sequence). The V end was cut by 5 bases, the J end by 5 bases, with 15 bases between. CDR3 length: 13 amino acids. Here the CDR3 reads CAWEGRTRTEAFF. The CDR3 DNA reads TGTGCCTGGGAAGGACGGACTAGGACTGAAGCTTTCTTT.

Written as DNA, the CDR3 is TGTGCCAGCAGCCCCGAGAGGGGGCTAGAGACCCAGTACTTC. This translates into CASSPERGLETQYF. This chain uses TRBV7-9 with TRBJ2-5; 7 nucleotides match TRBD1. V trimming: 5 bases; J trimming: 4 bases; junction bases outside the gene matches: 7. Germline CDR1 is SEHNR and CDR2 is FQNEAQ (reference sequence). This CDR3 has 14 amino acids.

This chain connects TRBV5-1 to TRBJ1-5; weak D call: TRBD1 (5 bases). The V gene lost 4 bases and the J gene lost 3 bases, with 8 bases spanning the gap. Germline V gives CDR1 SGHRS, CDR2 YFSETQ. This CDR3 contains 13 residues. CDR3 loop: CASSPDNNQPQHF. Here the CDR3 DNA reads TGCGCCAGCAGCCCGGACAACAATCAGCCCCAGCATTTT.

V usage is TRBV30 and J usage is TRBJ1-2; D is ambiguous. Germline values: CDR1 GTSNPN, CDR2 SVGIG (reference sequence). Trimming left V 0 bases short and J 8 bases short, with 13 bases between. The CDR3 covers 13 residues. The CDR3 protein is CAWSVLSTLGYTF. DNA for the CDR3: TGTGCCTGGAGTGTACTGTCAACCCTCGGCTACACCTTC.

This sequence joins TRBV5-6 and TRBJ2-3, with D possibly being TRBD1 (6 bases). The CDR3 totals 15 residues. Germline loops: CDR1 SGHDT, CDR2 YYEEEE. With 4 bases removed from V and 1 base from J, the gap between germline ends came to 13 bases. The CDR3 reads CASSPQRTGTDTQYF. The CDR3 region has the DNA TGTGCCAGCAGCCCACAACGGACAGGCACAGATACGCAGTATTTT.

The V and J genes are TRBV27 and TRBJ1-2; D gene ambiguous. Looked up from germline, CDR1 is MNHEY and CDR2 is SMNVEV (reference sequence). The CDR3 sequence is 13 residues long. Trimming stripped 0 bases from V and 4 bases from J, with 6 bases between. The CDR3 nucleotides are TGTGCCAGCAGTTTATCGGGCAGCTATGGCTACACCTTC. Protein: CASSLSGSYGYTF.

The genes are TRBV10-3 and TRBJ1-1; D may be TRBD1 (6 bases). V lost 3 bases and J 9 bases, leaving 17 bases between the germline ends. The length of the CDR3 is 14 residues. Germline CDR1 reads ENHRY; CDR2 reads SYGVKD. This CDR3 reads CAISDPRDTPQAFF. In DNA form, the CDR3 reads TGTGCCATCAGTGACCCCCGGGACACGCCGCAAGCTTTCTTT.

This chain links TRBV27 with TRBJ1-2; D is unclear. Germline V gives CDR1 MNHEY, CDR2 SMNVEV (reference sequence). The CDR3 spans 13 residues. Trimming pared 2 bases from V and 2 bases from J, leaving 6 bases between. The CDR3 sequence is CASSLQANYGYTF. DNA for the CDR3: TGTGCCAGCAGTTTACAAGCCAACTATGGCTACACCTTC.

This clone was found once. The chain employs TRBV28 and TRBJ1-1; no clear D. The CDR3 has 12 residues. Per germline, CDR1 MDHEN and CDR2 SYDVKM. V was clipped by 2 bases and J by 5 bases, with 6 bases between them. This chain's CDR3 is CASSLRETEAFF. CDR3 in DNA: TGTGCCAGCAGTTTACGGGAGACTGAAGCTTTCTTT.

There are a few counts of this clone. The V and J genes are TRBV30 and TRBJ1-2; TRBD1 matches at 8 bases. The CDR3 consists of 15 residues. Germline lookup yields CDR1 GTSNPN and CDR2 SVGIG (reference sequence). Trimming took 1 base from V and 4 from J; bases not matched to a gene: 8. The CDR3 loop is CAWSGTGRLSYGYTF. The CDR3 DNA follows: TGTGCCTGGAGTGGGACAGGGAGATTGAGCTATGGCTACACCTTC.

V is TRBV18 and J is TRBJ2-1, with 7 nucleotides matching TRBD1. Germline loops: CDR1 KGHSH, CDR2 LQKENI. The J segment lost 2 bases and the V segment lost 6 bases, leaving 7 bases of the junction unmatched. This CDR3 has 15 residues. CDR3 residues: CASSPPGQPYNEQFF. The CDR3 coding sequence is TGTGCCAGCTCTCCCCCGGGACAGCCCTACAATGAGCAGTTCTTC.

This sequence joins TRBV5-1 and TRBJ2-7, with 9 bases identical to TRBD1. Germline V lookup: CDR1 SGHRS, CDR2 YFSETQ. The V segment lost 0 bases and the J segment 3 bases; nucleotides outside the gene matches: 1. The CDR3 covers 14 residues. CDR3 sequence: CASSLGQGVYEQYF. The CDR3 DNA reads as TGCGCCAGCAGCTTGGGACAGGGGGTCTACGAGCAGTACTTC. The full variable domain, in which reference TRBV5-1 and TRBJ2-7 provide the parts outside the CDR3, is KAGVTQTPRYLIKTRGQQVTLSCSPISGHRSVSWYQQTPGQGLQFLFEYFSETQRNKGNFPGRFSGRQFSNSRSEMNVSTLELGDSALYLCASSLGQGVYEQYFGPGTRLTVT.

This clone has only a few counts. The chain carries TRBV28 and TRBJ2-7; D may be TRBD1 (5 bases). This CDR3 is 14 amino acids long. V was shortened by 7 bases and J by 3 bases, with 16 bases between the two germline ends. Germline assignment: CDR1 MDHEN and CDR2 SYDVKM. The CDR3 coding sequence is TGTGCCAGCACCCGACGGACCGACAGCTACGAGCAGTACTTC. Translating gives CASTRRTDSYEQYF. The full variable domain, in which reference TRBV28 and TRBJ2-7 provide the parts outside the CDR3, is DVKVTQSSRYLVKRTGEKVFLECVQDMDHENMFWYRQDPGLGLRLIYFSYDVKMKEKGDIPEGYSVSREKKERFSLILESASTNQTSMYLCASTRRTDSYEQYFGPGTRLTVT.

This rearrangement joins TRBV5-1 to TRBJ2-5; a possible D gene is TRBD1 (6 bases). The CDR3 has 13 residues. V was pared by 5 bases and J by 5 bases, with 13 bases between. Germline CDR1 SGHRS, CDR2 YFSETQ. The chain's CDR3 is CASRAGVGETQYF. The DNA of the CDR3 is TGCGCCAGCAGGGCAGGGGTCGGGGAGACCCAGTACTTC. The full variable domain, in which reference TRBV5-1 and TRBJ2-5 provide the parts outside the CDR3, is KAGVTQTPRYLIKTRGQQVTLSCSPISGHRSVSWYQQTPGQGLQFLFEYFSETQRNKGNFPGRFSGRQFSNSRSEMNVSTLELGDSALYLCASRAGVGETQYFGPGTRLLVL.

The rearrangement joins TRBV6-5 to TRBJ1-5; 9 bases line up with TRBD1. This CDR3 comprises 15 residues. Trimming at V came to 6 bases and at J to 5 bases, leaving 8 bases not matched to a gene. Germline V lookup: CDR1 MNHEY, CDR2 SVGAGI. In nucleotides, the CDR3 is TGTGCCAGCAGACCGGCCGGGACAGGGTATCAGCCCCAGCATTTT. Protein sequence: CASRPAGTGYQPQHF.

Only a few counts were recorded for this clone. The CDR3 coding sequence is TGTGCCATCAGTGCCGGGACTGGAAACACCATATATTTT. This encodes CAISAGTGNTIYF. The chain is built from TRBV10-3 and TRBJ1-3; D gene uncertain. The length of the CDR3 is 13 residues. The V and J ends lost 4 bases and 2 bases respectively, with 6 bases between them. CDR1 and CDR2 (germline): ENHRY, SYGVKD.

In DNA, the CDR3 is TGTGCCAGCAGTATCTCCGGGTCCCAGAACATTCAGTACTTC. It translates to CASSISGSQNIQYF. The chain carries TRBV28 and TRBJ2-4, with D hard to call. V was shortened by 5 bases and J by 7 bases, with 15 bases between the two germline ends. CDR1 and CDR2 (germline): MDHEN, SYDVKM. This CDR3 region has 14 residues.

This chain connects TRBV5-8 to TRBJ1-2; the D gene is possibly TRBD1 (5 bases). This CDR3 spans 14 amino acids. CDR1 is SGHTS, CDR2 YDEGEE, per germline. Deletions cut 2 bases from V and 8 bases from J, with 16 bases between. CDR3 residues: CASSFTPGRYGYTF. In DNA form, the CDR3 reads TGTGCCAGCAGCTTCACCCCAGGGAGGTACGGCTACACCTTC.

V usage is TRBV2 and J usage is TRBJ1-3; no reliable D call. Between the trimmed V and J ends, which lost 7 bases and 3 bases, there was a span of 10 bases. Germline CDR1 is SNHLY and CDR2 is FYNNEI. This CDR3 spans 13 amino acids. The CDR3 is CASMADFGNTIYF. CDR3 nucleotide sequence: TGTGCCAGCATGGCGGACTTTGGAAACACCATATATTTT.

V and J are TRBV30 and TRBJ1-2; 7 bases fit TRBD1. From germline, CDR1 is GTSNPN and CDR2 SVGIG (reference sequence). Trimming at V came to 7 bases and at J to 4 bases, leaving 9 bases not matched to a gene. The CDR3 has 13 amino acids. In DNA form, the CDR3 reads TGTGCCTCTAGATCGACAGGGACCTATGGCTACACCTTC. Protein: CASRSTGTYGYTF.

The chain has TRBV6-1 and TRBJ1-3, with 9 bases aligning to TRBD1. The V gene's germline CDR1 is MNHNS and CDR2 SASEGT. The CDR3 covers 16 residues. The junction had 3 bases not matched to a gene; V was cut back by 3 bases and J by 0 bases. The CDR3 nucleotides read TGTGCCAGCAGTGAGGACAGGGGCCTCTCTGGAAACACCATATATTTT. Translating gives CASSEDRGLSGNTIYF.

The J gene is TRBJ2-1, the V gene TRBV6-1, with a tentative D call TRBD2 (5 bases). The V end lost 6 bases, the J end lost 10 bases, and 16 bases lay between the germline ends. This CDR3 has 13 residues. The germline CDR1 and CDR2 sequences are MNHNS and SASEGT. This CDR3 is CASSPTGFREQFF. The CDR3 DNA reads as TGTGCCAGCAGCCCCACGGGGTTCAGGGAGCAGTTCTTC.

The chain recombines TRBV6-1 with TRBJ1-4, with TRBD1 matching 8 bases. The CDR3 covers 16 residues. Trimming cost V 4 bases and J 5 bases; bases outside gene matches: 9. Germline V gene data show CDR1 as MNHNS and CDR2 as SASEGT. The CDR3 DNA follows: TGTGCCAGCAGTGCACCCCGGACAGGGCAAAATGAAAAACTGTTTTTT. Amino acid sequence: CASSAPRTGQNEKLFF.

The gene calls are TRBV29-1 and TRBJ1-2; 8 bases are shared with TRBD1. This CDR3 comprises 17 residues. The V and J ends lost 0 bases and 4 bases, in that order; junction bases with no gene match: 13. Germline V gene sequence: CDR1 SQVTM, CDR2 ANQGSEA. The CDR3 DNA sequence: TGCAGCGTTGAAGAGGGTTTTGGCCAGGGGGCGCGCTATGGCTACACCTTC. Protein: CSVEEGFGQGARYGYTF.

The chain uses TRBV28 and TRBJ2-1, with 13 bases matching TRBD2. V shed 5 bases, J shed 5 bases, and the junction held 12 bases outside the gene matches. CDR1 is MDHEN and CDR2 is SYDVKM in the germline V gene. The length of the CDR3 is 18 residues. The CDR3 protein is CASSRLTSGGASDNEQFF. The CDR3 nucleotides read TGTGCCAGCAGTCGATTAACTAGCGGGGGGGCCTCGGACAATGAGCAGTTCTTC. Variable domain in full (rest from reference TRBV28 and TRBJ2-1): DVKVTQSSRYLVKRTGEKVFLECVQDMDHENMFWYRQDPGLGLRLIYFSYDVKMKEKGDIPEGYSVSREKKERFSLILESASTNQTSMYLCASSRLTSGGASDNEQFFGPGTRLTVL.

The chain joins TRBV29-1 to TRBJ1-1; D is ambiguous. CDR3 length: 11 amino acids. Trimming stripped 5 bases from V and 1 base from J, with 5 bases between. Per germline, CDR1 SQVTM and CDR2 ANQGSEA. CDR3 DNA sequence: TGCAGCGTTCCAAAGAACACTGAAGCTTTCTTT. This gives the protein CSVPKNTEAFF.